A selection of T cell receptor beta chains follows, all from one sample in a study of cytomegalovirus exposure and HLA in healthy donors. Repertoires were generated with immunoSEQ multiplex PCR, while TCRdb's copy carries only in-frame clones and drops some. This sample's clone table lists fewer than 150,000 clones. What was sequenced was PBMCs. These receptors were taken from a woman aged 55-69 years in good health and CMV-seronegative. Each CDR3 is given with its conserved first and last residue. D genes are given only for firm matches.

j_gene: TRBJ1-1; d_gene: .; v_gene: TRBV30; CDR3nt: TGTGCCTGGAACGTGGGCTGGGTCACTGAAGCTTTCTTT; CDR3aa: CAWNVGWVTEAFF
j_gene: TRBJ2-5; d_gene: TRBD2; v_gene: TRBV18; CDR3nt: TGTGCCAGCTCACCACAGGGAGGGGCGCGAGAGACCCAGTACTTC; CDR3aa: CASSPQGGARETQYF
j_gene: TRBJ2-2; d_gene: TRBD2; v_gene: TRBV7-6; CDR3nt: TGTGCCAGCAGCTTACTTGCGCTAGCGGGGGCCGGGGAGCTGTTTTTT; CDR3aa: CASSLLALAGAGELFF
j_gene: TRBJ2-2; d_gene: .; v_gene: TRBV11-3; CDR3nt: TGTGCCAGCAGCTTAGCCCCGACCGGGGAGCTGTTTTTT; CDR3aa: CASSLAPTGELFF
j_gene: TRBJ2-3; d_gene: TRBD2; v_gene: TRBV2; CDR3nt: TGTGCCAGCAGCACGACCTTACTAGCGGGAGGGCCGACAGATACGCAGTATTTT; CDR3aa: CASSTTLLAGGPTDTQYF
j_gene: TRBJ2-3; d_gene: TRBD1; v_gene: TRBV28; CDR3nt: TGTGCCAGCAGCAAGAGGGACAGCAGGACGCAGTATTTT; CDR3aa: CASSKRDSRTQYF
j_gene: TRBJ2-7; d_gene: TRBD1; v_gene: TRBV7-8; CDR3nt: TGTGCCAGCAGCTTAGGTAGGGGGACAGCATACGAGCAGTACTTC; CDR3aa: CASSLGRGTAYEQYF
j_gene: TRBJ1-4; d_gene: .; v_gene: TRBV28; CDR3nt: TGTGCCAGCAGACAGCAACGGGGACTCAATGAAAAACTGTTTTTT; CDR3aa: CASRQQRGLNEKLFF
j_gene: TRBJ1-1; d_gene: .; v_gene: TRBV29-1; CDR3nt: TGCAGCGTTGAAGAGATCGGGAACACTGAAGCTTTCTTT; CDR3aa: CSVEEIGNTEAFF
j_gene: TRBJ2-7; d_gene: .; v_gene: TRBV5-1; CDR3nt: TGCGCCAGCACCAGCGGGCGCGAGCAGTACTTC; CDR3aa: CASTSGREQYF
j_gene: TRBJ2-1; d_gene: .; v_gene: TRBV7-3; CDR3nt: TGTGCCAGCAGCCCCCGTGCGGGTCGGCTTAATTCTAAGAATGAGCAGTTCTTC; CDR3aa: CASSPRAGRLNSKNEQFF
j_gene: TRBJ1-6; d_gene: .; v_gene: TRBV5-6; CDR3nt: TGTGCCAGCAGCTTGGGGGGCAGGACTAATTCACCCCTCCACTTT; CDR3aa: CASSLGGRTNSPLHF
j_gene: TRBJ1-4; d_gene: .; v_gene: TRBV18; CDR3nt: TGTGCCAGCTCACCACGGAGTTTCGGCGTTAATGAAAAACTGTTTTTT; CDR3aa: CASSPRSFGVNEKLFF
j_gene: TRBJ1-3; d_gene: .; v_gene: TRBV5-1; CDR3nt: TGCGCCAGCAGCTTGGGAGGTCCAAACTCTGGAAACACCATATATTTT; CDR3aa: CASSLGGPNSGNTIYF
j_gene: TRBJ2-5; d_gene: TRBD1; v_gene: TRBV14; CDR3nt: TGTGCCAGCAGCCAGCGGCAGGGGGCCAGGGAGACCCAGTACTTC; CDR3aa: CASSQRQGARETQYF
j_gene: TRBJ1-1; d_gene: TRBD1; v_gene: TRBV6-6; CDR3nt: TGTGCCAGCAGTGGTACGGGACAGGGGAACACTGAAGCTTTCTTT; CDR3aa: CASSGTGQGNTEAFF
j_gene: TRBJ2-2; d_gene: .; v_gene: TRBV10-2; CDR3nt: TGCGCCAGCAGTGAGTGGACAGATCCGACCGGGGAGCTGTTTTTT; CDR3aa: CASSEWTDPTGELFF
j_gene: TRBJ2-5; d_gene: .; v_gene: TRBV5-3; CDR3nt: TGTGCCAGAAGCCAGGGATCGGAACGGCCGGAGACCCAGTACTTC; CDR3aa: CARSQGSERPETQYF
j_gene: TRBJ2-2; d_gene: TRBD2; v_gene: TRBV6-1; CDR3nt: TGTGCCAGTAGACTAGCGGGATACACCGGGGAGCTGTTTTTT; CDR3aa: CASRLAGYTGELFF
j_gene: TRBJ2-1; d_gene: TRBD2; v_gene: TRBV5-1; CDR3nt: TGCGCCAGCAGCTCCTCGGGGGGCTCCTACAATGAGCAGTTCTTC; CDR3aa: CASSSSGGSYNEQFF
j_gene: TRBJ2-1; d_gene: .; v_gene: TRBV25-1; CDR3nt: TGTGCCACCTCCCCGTCCGGGGTGGATGAGCAGTTCTTC; CDR3aa: CATSPSGVDEQFF
j_gene: TRBJ2-1; d_gene: .; v_gene: TRBV5-1; CDR3nt: TGCGCCAGCAGCTTGTCAGAGGCTCGCTCCTACAATGAGCAGTTCTTC; CDR3aa: CASSLSEARSYNEQFF